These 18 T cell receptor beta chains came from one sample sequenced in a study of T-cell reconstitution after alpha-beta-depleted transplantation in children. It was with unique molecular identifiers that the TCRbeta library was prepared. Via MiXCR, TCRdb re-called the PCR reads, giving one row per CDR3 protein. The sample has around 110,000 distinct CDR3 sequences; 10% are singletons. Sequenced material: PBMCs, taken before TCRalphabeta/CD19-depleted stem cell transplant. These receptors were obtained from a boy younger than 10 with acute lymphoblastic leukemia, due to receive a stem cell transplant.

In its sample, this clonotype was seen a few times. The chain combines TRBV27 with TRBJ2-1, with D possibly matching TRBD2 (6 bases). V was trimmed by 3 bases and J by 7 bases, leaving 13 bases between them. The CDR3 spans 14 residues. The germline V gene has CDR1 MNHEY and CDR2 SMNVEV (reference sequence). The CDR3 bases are TGTGCCAGCAGTTTTCCGGGACTTAGGAATGAGCAGTTCTTC. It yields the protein CASSFPGLRNEQFF.

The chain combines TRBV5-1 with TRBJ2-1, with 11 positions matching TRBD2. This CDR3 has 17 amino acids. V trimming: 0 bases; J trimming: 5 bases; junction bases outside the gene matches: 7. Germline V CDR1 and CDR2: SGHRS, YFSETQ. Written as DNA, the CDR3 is TGCGCCAGCAGCTTGGAATCCCTAGCGGGAGGCGACAATGAGCAGTTCTTC. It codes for CASSLESLAGGDNEQFF.

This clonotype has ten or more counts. CDR3 region: CASSLLAGGPGELFF. DNA of the CDR3: TGCGCCAGCAGCTTGCTAGCGGGAGGCCCCGGGGAGCTGTTTTTT. V is TRBV5-1 and J is TRBJ2-2; TRBD2 matches 11 bases. The V gene's germline CDR1 is SGHRS and CDR2 YFSETQ. The J segment lost 6 bases and the V segment lost 1 base, leaving 2 bases of the junction unmatched. The CDR3 runs 15 residues.

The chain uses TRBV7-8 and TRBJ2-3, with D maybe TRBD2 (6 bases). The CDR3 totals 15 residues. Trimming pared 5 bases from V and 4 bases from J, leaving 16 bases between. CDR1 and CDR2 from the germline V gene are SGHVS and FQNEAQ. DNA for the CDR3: TGTGCCAGCAGCCGTTTCGCGGGATCGGCAGATACGCAGTATTTT. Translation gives CASSRFAGSADTQYF.

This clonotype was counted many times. CDR3 DNA: TGCGCCAGCAGCTTGCGGGACCGGTCTCCGCTGTTTTTT. Its protein is CASSLRDRSPLFF. The gene calls are TRBV5-1 and TRBJ2-2, with D perhaps given as TRBD1 or TRBD2 (5 bases each). Trimming removed 1 base at V and 13 bases at J, with 14 bases between. Germline V gene lookup returns CDR1 SGHRS and CDR2 YFSETQ. The CDR3 loop spans 13 amino acids.

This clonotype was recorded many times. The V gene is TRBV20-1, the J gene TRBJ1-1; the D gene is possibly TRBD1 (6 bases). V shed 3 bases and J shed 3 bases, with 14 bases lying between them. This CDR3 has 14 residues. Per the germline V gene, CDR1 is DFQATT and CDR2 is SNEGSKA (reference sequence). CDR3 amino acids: CSARGEQGYTEAFF. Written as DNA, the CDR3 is TGCAGTGCTAGGGGGGAGCAGGGGTACACTGAAGCTTTCTTT.

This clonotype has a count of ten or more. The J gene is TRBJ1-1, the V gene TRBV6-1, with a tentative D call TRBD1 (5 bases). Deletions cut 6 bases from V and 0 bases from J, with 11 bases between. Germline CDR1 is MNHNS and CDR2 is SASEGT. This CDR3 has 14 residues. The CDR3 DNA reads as TGTGCCAGCAGGACAGAGCCCATGAACACTGAAGCTTTCTTT. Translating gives CASRTEPMNTEAFF.

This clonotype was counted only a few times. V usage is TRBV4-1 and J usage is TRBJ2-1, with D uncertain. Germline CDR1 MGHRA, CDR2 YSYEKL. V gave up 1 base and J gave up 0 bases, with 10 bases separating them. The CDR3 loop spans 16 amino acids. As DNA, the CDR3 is TGCGCCAGCAGCCAAGTGGACCTCATCTCCTACAATGAGCAGTTCTTC. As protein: CASSQVDLISYNEQFF.

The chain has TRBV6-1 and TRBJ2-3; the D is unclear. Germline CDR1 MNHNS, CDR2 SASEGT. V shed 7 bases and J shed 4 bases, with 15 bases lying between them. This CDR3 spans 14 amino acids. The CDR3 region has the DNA TGTGCCAGCAAGGATCCTCTTGCGTCAGATACGCAGTATTTT. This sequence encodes CASKDPLASDTQYF.

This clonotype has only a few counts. CDR3 amino acids: CASSFGLAGINEQFF. CDR3 in DNA: TGTGCCAGCAGTTTCGGACTAGCGGGGATCAATGAGCAGTTCTTC. This chain joins TRBV27 and TRBJ2-1; 12 nucleotides agree with TRBD2. This CDR3 region has 15 residues. J was trimmed by 6 bases and V by 3 bases; bases with no gene match: 3. Looked up from germline, CDR1 is MNHEY and CDR2 is SMNVEV (reference sequence).

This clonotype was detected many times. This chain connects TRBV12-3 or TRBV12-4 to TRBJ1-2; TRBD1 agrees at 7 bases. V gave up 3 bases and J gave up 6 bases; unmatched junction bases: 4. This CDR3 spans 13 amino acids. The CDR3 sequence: CASSFRQGDGYTF. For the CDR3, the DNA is TGTGCCAGCAGTTTTAGACAGGGAGATGGCTACACCTTC.

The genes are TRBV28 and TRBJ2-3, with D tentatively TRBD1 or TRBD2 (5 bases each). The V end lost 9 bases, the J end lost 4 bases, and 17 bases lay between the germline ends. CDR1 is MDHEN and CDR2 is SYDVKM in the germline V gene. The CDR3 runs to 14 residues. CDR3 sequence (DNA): TGTGCCAGACTGGGACGTCGGGGTTCAGATACGCAGTATTTT. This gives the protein CARLGRRGSDTQYF.

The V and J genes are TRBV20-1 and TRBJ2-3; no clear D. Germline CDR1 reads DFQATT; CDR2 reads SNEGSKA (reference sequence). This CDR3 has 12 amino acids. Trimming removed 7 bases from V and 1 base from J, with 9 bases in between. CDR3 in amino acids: CSGEAGTDTQYF. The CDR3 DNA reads TGCAGTGGAGAGGCAGGCACAGATACGCAGTATTTT.

CDR3 residues: CASSYSAHTDTQYF. CDR3 coding DNA: TGTGCCAGCAGTTACTCGGCGCACACAGATACGCAGTATTTT. V usage is TRBV6-5 and J usage is TRBJ2-3; no definite D call. Trimming cost V 0 bases and J 2 bases, with 6 bases left between them. This CDR3 is 14 amino acids long. Germline loops: CDR1 MNHEY, CDR2 SVGAGI.

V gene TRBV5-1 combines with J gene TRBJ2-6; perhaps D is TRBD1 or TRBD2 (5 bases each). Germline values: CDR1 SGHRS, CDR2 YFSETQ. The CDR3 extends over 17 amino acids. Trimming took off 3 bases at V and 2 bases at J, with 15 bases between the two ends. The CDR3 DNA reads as TGCGCCAGCAGCTCCCGTGGGGGAGTTCCTGGGGCCAACGTCCTGACTTTC. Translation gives CASSSRGGVPGANVLTF. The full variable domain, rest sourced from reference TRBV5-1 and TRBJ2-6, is KAGVTQTPRYLIKTRGQQVTLSCSPISGHRSVSWYQQTPGQGLQFLFEYFSETQRNKGNFPGRFSGRQFSNSRSEMNVSTLELGDSALYLCASSSRGGVPGANVLTFGAGSRLTVL.

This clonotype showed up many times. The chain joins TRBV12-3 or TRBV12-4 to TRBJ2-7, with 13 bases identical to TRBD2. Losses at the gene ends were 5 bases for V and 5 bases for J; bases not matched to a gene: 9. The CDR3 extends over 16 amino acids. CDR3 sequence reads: CASSPRTSGRRNEQYF. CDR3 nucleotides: TGTGCCAGCAGTCCAAGGACTAGCGGGAGAAGAAACGAGCAGTACTTC.

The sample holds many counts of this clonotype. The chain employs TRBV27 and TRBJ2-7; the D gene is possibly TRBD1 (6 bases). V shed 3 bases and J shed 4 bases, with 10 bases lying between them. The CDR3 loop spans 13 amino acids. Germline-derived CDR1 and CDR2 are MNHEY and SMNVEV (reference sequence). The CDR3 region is CASSFRDKYEQYF. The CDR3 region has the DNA TGTGCCAGCAGTTTCCGGGACAAATACGAGCAGTACTTC.

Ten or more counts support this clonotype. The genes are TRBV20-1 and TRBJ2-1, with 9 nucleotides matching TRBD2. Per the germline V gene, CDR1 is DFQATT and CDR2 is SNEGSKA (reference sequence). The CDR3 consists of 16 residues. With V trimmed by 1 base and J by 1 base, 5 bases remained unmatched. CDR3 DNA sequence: TGCAGTGCTAGAGGAGCTAGCGGGATATCCTACAATGAGCAGTTCTTC. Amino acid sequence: CSARGASGISYNEQFF.